This entry describes one T cell receptor (beta chain). What it binds is unknown. Template switching added a universal primer site; cDNA carried unique molecular identifiers. TCRdb called the 5' RACE reads again in MiXCR, with one record for every CDR3 protein. The data contain 200,000 to 250,000 distinct CDR3 sequences, roughly 7% of them singletons. This entry is derived from a study of identical twins. Whole-study results and caveats: Models underestimated TCR alpha sharing (out-of-frame) in monozygotic twins.

V was cut by 6 bases and J by 12 bases, with 15 bases left in between. The CDR3 is made up of 11 amino acids. Germline V gene data show CDR1 as SQVTM and CDR2 as ANQGSEA. The sample was also linked to a second study, of yellow fever vaccine responses in identical twins.

The TCR sequence derives from a woman under 30 in good health. This chain connects TRBV29-1 to TRBJ2-1; D is uncertain. Sequencing used memory (CD45RO+) T cells sorted from blood. CDR3 residues: CSVGYVDGQFF. In DNA form, the CDR3 reads TGCAGCGTCGGCTATGTGGATGGGCAGTTCTTC.